This TCR beta chain was identified in a study of cytotoxic CD8 clonotypes in ibrutinib-treated CLL. The V segment lost 3 bases and the J segment 7 bases; nucleotides outside the gene matches: 1. Germline CDR1 reads SGDLS; CDR2 reads YYNGEE. CDR3 length: 13 amino acids. TCRdb keeps only in-frame clones here, not all; method: immunoSEQ multiplex PCR. Of about 140,000 clones listed, more than 70% are singletons. V is TRBV9 and J is TRBJ1-6, with 7 bases aligning to TRBD1. The source material was PBMCs, sampled after 36 months of ibrutinib treatment. The sequence derives from a human donor with chronic lymphocytic leukemia. The CDR3 sequence is CASSGGQNSPLHF. CDR3 coding DNA: TGTGCCAGCAGCGGGGGACAGAATTCACCCCTCCACTTT.